The clone carrying this T cell receptor beta chain was recorded a few times. The data originate from a study of T-cell reconstitution after alpha-beta-depleted transplantation in children. TCRbeta library preparation incorporated unique molecular identifiers. MiXCR, run by TCRdb on the PCR reads, gives a single entry per CDR3 protein. The sample has some 300,000 distinct CDR3 sequences, around a tenth seen once; the top ten hold 2% to 3%. In germline, CDR1 is DFQATT, CDR2 SNEGSKA (reference sequence). The CDR3 sequence is 15 residues long. V lost 2 bases to trimming and J lost 1 base; unmatched junction nucleotides: 6.

The sample here was PBMCs from the stem cell graft donor, taken from the stem cell graft. This receptor was taken from a human donor who donated a stem cell graft to a child with acute lymphoblastic leukemia. V and J are TRBV20-1 and TRBJ2-3; 7 nucleotides match TRBD2. The CDR3 region has the DNA TGCAGTGCTAGACAGCCTAGCGGCCGCACAGATACGCAGTATTTT. Translated, it gives CSARQPSGRTDTQYF.